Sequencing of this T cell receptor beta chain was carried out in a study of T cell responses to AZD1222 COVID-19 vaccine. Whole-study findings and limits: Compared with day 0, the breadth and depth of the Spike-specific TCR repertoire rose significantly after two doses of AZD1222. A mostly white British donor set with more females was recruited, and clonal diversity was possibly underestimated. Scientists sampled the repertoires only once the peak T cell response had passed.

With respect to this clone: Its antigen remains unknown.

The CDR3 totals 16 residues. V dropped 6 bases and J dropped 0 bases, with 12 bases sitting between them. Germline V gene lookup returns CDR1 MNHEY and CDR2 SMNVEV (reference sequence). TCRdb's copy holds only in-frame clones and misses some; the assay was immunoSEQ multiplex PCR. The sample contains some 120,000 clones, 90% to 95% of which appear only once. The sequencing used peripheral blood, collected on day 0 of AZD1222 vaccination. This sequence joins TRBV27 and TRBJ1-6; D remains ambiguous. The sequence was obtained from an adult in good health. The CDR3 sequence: CASSEGPNSYNSPLHF. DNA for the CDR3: TGTGCCAGCAGCGAGGGTCCAAACTCCTATAATTCACCCCTCCACTTT.